Below, 8 T cell receptor beta chains from the same sample are listed, as sequenced in a study of shared clonotypes between healthy human individuals (dated by TCRdb to about 2020). For the CD8 naive samples, CD45RO-negative cells were positively selected for CCR7, yielding a CD45RA+CCR7+ population from which TemRA cells were excluded. Receptor libraries were prepared by the immunoSEQ multiplex PCR assay. TCRdb took over this immuneACCESS table, retaining in-frame rearrangements with V and J assigned. Such tables are incomplete; in checked studies, under half of the missing clones stem from an unresolved V gene, and the remainder is unexplained. Present in this sample are some 600,000 clones, about 96% of which were seen just once. The top ten constitute roughly 0.1% of the sample. Material: naive CD8+ T cells sorted from blood. This sample's cell subset or site label indicates: CD45RA+CCR7+. The receptor set was obtained from a woman younger than 45 in good health.

As DNA, the CDR3 is TGTGCCAGCAGTTACATGCAGGGGGCAGTAAATGAGCAGTTCTTC. Translating gives CASSYMQGAVNEQFF. This chain links TRBV6-6 with TRBJ2-1, with TRBD1 matching 8 bases. Germline V gene sequence: CDR1 MNHNY, CDR2 SVGAGI (reference sequence). The CDR3 length is 15 residues. Trimming removed 2 bases from V and 7 bases from J; junction bases left unmatched: 7.

This chain links TRBV11-3 with TRBJ2-3, with a tentative D call TRBD1 (6 bases). The V gene's germline CDR1 is SGHNT and CDR2 YENEEA. This CDR3 contains 16 residues. The germline V and J ends were trimmed by 4 bases and 3 bases, with 17 bases remaining between them. Here the CDR3 DNA reads TGTGCCAGCAGCTCAACGATGGGACAATCTACAGATACGCAGTATTTT. Translated, it gives CASSSTMGQSTDTQYF.

The V gene is TRBV7-8, the J gene TRBJ2-7; D ambiguous. V lost 1 base and J 5 bases, leaving 6 bases between the germline ends. CDR3 size: 12 residues. Per germline, CDR1 SGHVS and CDR2 FQNEAQ. This CDR3 reads CASSLVDDEQYF. DNA of the CDR3: TGTGCCAGCAGCTTAGTGGACGACGAGCAGTACTTC. Looking up the rest from reference TRBV7-8 and TRBJ2-7 gives the full variable domain: GAGVSQSPRYKVAKRGQDVALRCDPISGHVSLFWYQQALGQGPEFLTYFQNEAQLDKSGLPSDRFFAERPEGSVSTLKIQRTQQEDSAVYLCASSLVDDEQYFGPGTRLTVT.

The rearrangement joins TRBV19 to TRBJ2-7, with 9 bases fitting TRBD2. CDR1 and CDR2 (germline): LNHDA, SQIVND (reference sequence). V lost 6 bases and J lost 0; bases outside the gene matches: 3. The CDR3 runs to 14 residues. The CDR3 sequence is CASSVSGGSYEQYF. The CDR3 DNA sequence: TGTGCCAGTAGCGTTAGCGGGGGCTCCTACGAGCAGTACTTC.

Notes on this clone: The same CDR3 also results from other DNA sequences found in this sample. V and J are TRBV6-5 and TRBJ2-1; the D is unclear. Per the germline V gene, CDR1 is MNHEY and CDR2 is SVGAGI. The CDR3 length is 14 residues. The V gene lost 0 bases and the J gene lost 2 bases, with 5 bases spanning the gap. CDR3 in amino acids: CASSYSTAYNEQFF. The CDR3 bases are TGTGCCAGCAGTTACTCCACCGCCTACAATGAGCAGTTCTTC.

V usage is TRBV30 and J usage is TRBJ2-1; TRBD2 matches 7 bases. CDR3 length: 14 amino acids. Trimming at V came to 0 bases and at J to 7 bases, leaving 6 bases not matched to a gene. Germline V gives CDR1 GTSNPN, CDR2 SVGIG (reference sequence). CDR3 DNA sequence: TGTGCCTGGAGTGTAGGAGCTAGCGGAAATGAGCAGTTCTTC. Its protein is CAWSVGASGNEQFF.

V is TRBV7-8 and J is TRBJ1-2; a weak D match, TRBD1 (6 bases). V was pared by 5 bases and J by 2 bases, with 15 bases between. Germline CDR1 reads SGHVS; CDR2 reads FQNEAQ. This CDR3 has 15 residues. The CDR3 DNA reads TGTGCCAGCAGCCCCCACGGGGACATCAACTATGGCTACACCTTC. It yields the protein CASSPHGDINYGYTF. The full variable domain, its missing parts supplied by reference TRBV7-8 and TRBJ1-2, is GAGVSQSPRYKVAKRGQDVALRCDPISGHVSLFWYQQALGQGPEFLTYFQNEAQLDKSGLPSDRFFAERPEGSVSTLKIQRTQQEDSAVYLCASSPHGDINYGYTFGSGTRLTVV.

This CDR3 is CASSECRTSGYQETQYF. The CDR3 coding sequence is TGCGCCAGCAGTGAGTGTCGGACTAGCGGATACCAAGAGACCCAGTACTTC. This rearrangement joins TRBV10-1 to TRBJ2-5; 10 bases agree with TRBD2. The CDR3 spans 17 residues. Germline V gives CDR1 WNHNN, CDR2 SYGVQD (reference sequence). The trim removed 1 base at V and 0 bases at J, leaving 5 bases unmatched.